This TCR beta chain was sequenced in a study of T cells in Graves' hyperthyroidism and ophthalmopathy. This CDR3 region has 16 residues. Looked up from germline, CDR1 is SGHTA and CDR2 is FQGNSA. V gave up 5 bases and J gave up 10 bases; unmatched junction bases: 14. It was RNA transcripts that yielded the amplified TCR beta CDR3 regions. Initially, a first-round RT-PCR of the TCR CDR3 employed the HTBI primer set. TCRdb itself ran the multiplex PCR reads through MiXCR, one entry per CDR3 protein. This repertoire shows 480,000 or so distinct CDR3 sequences, approximately 48% found once; its top ten account for about two fifths.

Sequencing was done on a sample of peripheral blood or thyroid tissue (not recorded which). The receptor comes from an adult woman with Graves' disease, either hyperthyroidism or ophthalmopathy (not recorded which). This chain connects TRBV7-2 to TRBJ1-6, with 7 bases lining up with TRBD1. This chain's CDR3 is CASSIGGTGVYSPLHF. CDR3 nucleotides: TGTGCCAGCAGCATTGGGGGTACAGGGGTATACTCACCCCTCCACTTT. Combining the CDR3 with reference TRBV7-2 and TRBJ1-6 gives the whole variable domain GAGVSQSPSNKVTEKGKDVELRCDPISGHTALYWYRQSLGQGLEFLIYFQGNSAPDKSGLPSDRFSAERTGGSVSTLTIQRTQQEDSAVYLCASSIGGTGVYSPLHFGNGTRLTVT.